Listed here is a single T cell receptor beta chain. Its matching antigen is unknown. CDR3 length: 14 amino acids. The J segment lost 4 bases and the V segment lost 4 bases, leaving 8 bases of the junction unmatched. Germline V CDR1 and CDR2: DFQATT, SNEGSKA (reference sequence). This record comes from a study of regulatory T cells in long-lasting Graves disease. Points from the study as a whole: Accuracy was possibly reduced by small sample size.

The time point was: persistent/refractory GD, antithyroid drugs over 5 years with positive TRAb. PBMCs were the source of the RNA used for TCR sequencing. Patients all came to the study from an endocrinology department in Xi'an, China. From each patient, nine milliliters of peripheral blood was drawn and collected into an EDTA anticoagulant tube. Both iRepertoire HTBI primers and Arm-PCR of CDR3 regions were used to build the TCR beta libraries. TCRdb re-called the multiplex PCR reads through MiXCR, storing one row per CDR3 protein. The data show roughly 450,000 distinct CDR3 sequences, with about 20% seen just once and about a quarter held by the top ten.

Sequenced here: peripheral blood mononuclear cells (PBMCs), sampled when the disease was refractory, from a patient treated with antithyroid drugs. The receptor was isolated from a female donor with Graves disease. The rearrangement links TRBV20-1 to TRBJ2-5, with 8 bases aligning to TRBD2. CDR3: CSANPAGGTETQYF. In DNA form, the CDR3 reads TGCAGTGCTAATCCCGCGGGAGGTACAGAGACCCAGTACTTC.